The 26 T cell receptor beta chains reported below all come from one sample, sequenced in a study of T cell responses to AZD1222 COVID-19 vaccine (dated by TCRdb to 2020 to 2022). The library was prepared using the immunoSEQ multiplex PCR assay. Not all clones reach the TCRdb copy of this immuneACCESS table, which keeps in-frame sequences only. Checked studies attribute under half of the gap to unresolved V genes and leave the rest unexplained. The sample profile shows roughly 80,000 clones; around 90% of them were found once. The ten largest clones add up to approximately 5.2% of the sample. In light of the paper, this sample's time point label describes: baseline before first vaccination. The source material was peripheral blood, sampled on day 0 of AZD1222 vaccination. These receptors were taken from an adult in good health.

The chain has TRBV9 and TRBJ2-3; 7 bases map to TRBD2. Germline values: CDR1 SGDLS, CDR2 YYNGEE. With 3 bases clipped from V and 6 bases from J, the junction kept 10 bases outside the gene matches. The length of the CDR3 is 15 residues. For the CDR3, the DNA is TGTGCCAGCAGCGCCCGCGGGAGTTCAGGTGATACGCAGTATTTT. Translation: CASSARGSSGDTQYF.

V and J are TRBV7-9 and TRBJ2-1; possibly TRBD2 for D (6 bases). Trimming shortened V by 3 bases and J by 15 bases, and 12 bases separated the two germline ends. The CDR3 length is 11 residues. Germline-derived CDR1 and CDR2 are SEHNR and FQNEAQ (reference sequence). CDR3 nucleotides: TGTGCCAGCAGCTTCCGGACTACACTGTTCTTC. This sequence encodes CASSFRTTLFF. Combining the CDR3 with reference TRBV7-9 and TRBJ2-1 gives the whole variable domain DTGVSQNPRHKITKRGQNVTFRCDPISEHNRLYWYRQTLGQGPEFLTYFQNEAQLEKSRLLSDRFSAERPKGSFSTLEIQRTEQGDSAMYLCASSFRTTLFFGPGTRLTVL.

J is TRBJ1-4 and V is TRBV9; possibly TRBD1 for D (6 bases). Looked up from germline, CDR1 is SGDLS and CDR2 is YYNGEE. CDR3 length: 15 residues. Trimming removed 1 base at V and 5 bases at J, with 12 bases between. CDR3 amino acids: CASSVQGTRNEKLFF. The CDR3 DNA sequence: TGTGCCAGCAGCGTACAAGGGACAAGGAATGAAAAACTGTTTTTT. The full variable domain, in which reference TRBV9 and TRBJ1-4 provide the parts outside the CDR3, is DSGVTQTPKHLITATGQRVTLRCSPRSGDLSVYWYQQSLDQGLQFLIQYYNGEERAKGNILERFSAQQFPDLHSELNLSSLELGDSALYFCASSVQGTRNEKLFFGSGTQLSVL.

The V gene is TRBV5-4, the J gene TRBJ1-4, with TRBD1 as a possible D gene (6 bases). The CDR3 totals 15 residues. Per germline, CDR1 SGHNT and CDR2 YYREEE (reference sequence). Deletions cut 4 bases from V and 7 bases from J, with 17 bases between. CDR3 DNA: TGTGCCAGCAGCCCTAACAGGGACGGGGGTGAAAAACTGTTTTTT. Translated: CASSPNRDGGEKLFF.

This chain joins TRBV28 and TRBJ2-5; 9 nucleotides align to TRBD2. The CDR3 is 15 residues long. V trimming: 3 bases; J trimming: 5 bases; junction bases outside the gene matches: 7. The germline CDR1 and CDR2 sequences are MDHEN and SYDVKM. The CDR3 is CASSFYSGSFETQYF. The CDR3 DNA sequence: TGTGCCAGCAGTTTTTATAGCGGGAGTTTCGAGACCCAGTACTTC. Variable domain in full (rest from reference TRBV28 and TRBJ2-5): DVKVTQSSRYLVKRTGEKVFLECVQDMDHENMFWYRQDPGLGLRLIYFSYDVKMKEKGDIPEGYSVSREKKERFSLILESASTNQTSMYLCASSFYSGSFETQYFGPGTRLLVL.

The chain uses TRBV7-2 and TRBJ2-7; 7 nucleotides line up with TRBD2. Germline V gene sequence: CDR1 SGHTA, CDR2 FQGNSA. Trimming at V came to 3 bases and at J to 4 bases, leaving 6 bases not matched to a gene. The CDR3 runs to 14 residues. The CDR3 here is CASSFTGGSYEQYF. The CDR3 nucleotides read TGTGCCAGCAGCTTTACGGGAGGATCATACGAGCAGTACTTC.

The V gene is TRBV29-1, the J gene TRBJ2-1, with D hard to call. The germline V gene has CDR1 SQVTM and CDR2 ANQGSEA. The CDR3 sequence is 13 residues long. V was pared by 7 bases and J by 1 base, with 11 bases between. CDR3 sequence: CSGRGRSYNEQFF. CDR3 DNA sequence: TGCAGCGGCAGAGGAAGATCCTACAATGAGCAGTTCTTC.

The chain is built from TRBV3-1 (or the pseudogene TRBV3-2) and TRBJ2-5; 11 nucleotides line up with TRBD2. The V segment lost 3 bases and the J segment 5 bases; nucleotides outside the gene matches: 5. The germline V gene encodes CDR1 LGHDT and CDR2 YNNKEL (reference sequence). This CDR3 has 15 amino acids. CDR3 loop: CASSQTSGTSETQYF. The CDR3 region has the DNA TGTGCCAGCAGCCAGACTAGCGGGACAAGCGAGACCCAGTACTTC.

The chain recombines TRBV12-3 or TRBV12-4 with TRBJ2-1, with TRBD2 as a possible D gene (6 bases). There are 13 residues in the CDR3. Trimming stripped 2 bases from V and 10 bases from J, with 12 bases between. The CDR3 DNA is TGTGCCAGCAGTTTAATTTCCCGGGGGGAGCAGTTCTTC. It codes for CASSLISRGEQFF.

This clone was seen once. The chain employs TRBV10-3 and TRBJ2-7; D gene uncertain. V was trimmed by 2 bases and J by 0 bases, leaving 8 bases between them. The CDR3 is 14 amino acids. CDR1 and CDR2 (germline): ENHRY, SYGVKD. The CDR3 bases are TGTGCCATCAGTGAGGTGCCGCCCTCCTACGAGCAGTACTTC. Residues: CAISEVPPSYEQYF.

The gene calls are TRBV5-1 and TRBJ1-5; D is uncertain. Trimming cost V 0 bases and J 5 bases, with 9 bases left between them. Germline V CDR1 and CDR2: SGHRS, YFSETQ. CDR3 length equals 14 residues. CDR3 sequence (DNA): TGCGCCAGCAGCTTGGGGGCCGGAGATCAGCCCCAGCATTTT. Its translation is CASSLGAGDQPQHF.

The chain couples TRBV7-2 to TRBJ2-7, with 9 bases lining up with TRBD1. The CDR3 sequence is 14 residues long. V was pared by 4 bases and J by 3 bases, with 4 bases of the junction left unmatched. CDR1 and CDR2 (germline): SGHTA, FQGNSA. The DNA of the CDR3 is TGTGCCAGCAGCTCTTGGACAGGGGTCTACGAGCAGTACTTC. Translated: CASSSWTGVYEQYF.

The chain couples TRBV4-1 to TRBJ1-2; D remains unclear. The CDR3 has 15 residues. V was cut by 0 bases and J by 1 base, with 9 bases left in between. Per germline, CDR1 MGHRA and CDR2 YSYEKL. The CDR3, as DNA: TGCGCCAGCAGCCAAGATTCCACGAATAACTATGGCTACACCTTC. It translates to CASSQDSTNNYGYTF.

CDR3 coding DNA: TGCAGCGCAGTTAGGGGTGGTGGAAACACCATATATTTT. Protein sequence: CSAVRGGGNTIYF. The chain has TRBV29-1 and TRBJ1-3, with a weak D call TRBD1 (5 bases). Germline assignment: CDR1 SQVTM and CDR2 ANQGSEA. CDR3 length: 13 amino acids. Trimming took 7 bases from V and 3 from J, leaving 13 bases between them.

The chain employs TRBV6-2 or TRBV6-3 and TRBJ1-1; D uncertain. Trimming removed 5 bases from V and 3 bases from J, with 13 bases in between. The CDR3 covers 14 residues. CDR1 MNHEY and CDR2 SVGEGT come from the germline V gene. The CDR3 loop is CASSNPPGDTEAFF. CDR3 DNA: TGTGCCAGCAGTAACCCGCCGGGAGACACTGAAGCTTTCTTT.

This chain joins TRBV5-1 and TRBJ2-3, with TRBD1 identical over 7 bases. V was pared by 7 bases and J by 6 bases, with 11 bases of the junction left unmatched. CDR1 SGHRS and CDR2 YFSETQ come from the germline V gene. This CDR3 has 14 residues. The DNA for the CDR3 is TGCGCCAGCGGGGGACAGACCTCCTCGGATACGCAGTATTTT. It specifies CASGGQTSSDTQYF.

The chain carries TRBV6-5 and TRBJ2-7, with D possibly matching TRBD1 (6 bases). The germline V gene has CDR1 MNHEY and CDR2 SVGAGI. V was cut by 5 bases and J by 2 bases, with 16 bases left in between. There are 15 residues in the CDR3. This CDR3 is CASSHGGGSPYEQYF. DNA of the CDR3: TGTGCCAGCAGTCACGGTGGGGGCTCTCCCTACGAGCAGTACTTC.

The rearrangement joins TRBV7-6 to TRBJ2-7, with 11 bases identical to TRBD2. CDR3 size: 15 residues. The V segment lost 2 bases and the J segment 1 base; nucleotides outside the gene matches: 1. The V gene's germline CDR1 is SGHVS and CDR2 FNYEAQ. Written as DNA, the CDR3 is TGTGCCAGCAGCTTAACTAGCGGGAGTTCCTACGAGCAGTACTTC. Its translation: CASSLTSGSSYEQYF.

The chain recombines TRBV25-1 with TRBJ1-1, with 8 bases matching TRBD1. The germline CDR1 and CDR2 sequences are MGHDK and SYGVNS. V lost 3 bases to trimming and J lost 2 bases; unmatched junction nucleotides: 5. The CDR3 is made up of 15 amino acids. In DNA, the CDR3 is TGTGCCAGCAGTGACCCCGGACAGGGTAACACTGAAGCTTTCTTT. It yields the protein CASSDPGQGNTEAFF.

The CDR3 region has the DNA TGTGCCAGCAGTTTATCACGCAGGGCAGAGACCCAGTACTTC. Translated, it gives CASSLSRRAETQYF. The rearrangement uses TRBV27 and TRBJ2-5, with D possibly being TRBD1 (5 bases). This CDR3 spans 14 amino acids. Trimming removed 0 bases at V and 4 bases at J, with 9 bases between. Per the germline V gene, CDR1 is MNHEY and CDR2 is SMNVEV (reference sequence).

J is TRBJ2-3 and V is TRBV3-1 (or the pseudogene TRBV3-2); the D gene is possibly TRBD1 (6 bases). CDR1 is LGHDT and CDR2 is YNNKEL in the germline V gene (reference sequence). Trimming shortened V by 4 bases and J by 2 bases, and 16 bases separated the two germline ends. The CDR3 extends over 16 amino acids. The CDR3 sequence: CASSRPGTRYTDTQYF. The CDR3 nucleotides are TGTGCCAGCAGCCGCCCTGGGACAAGGTACACAGATACGCAGTATTTT.

This clone came up a few times. The chain links TRBV7-9 to TRBJ1-1, with D uncertain. V lost 1 base and J 3 bases, leaving 6 bases between the germline ends. The germline V gene has CDR1 SEHNR and CDR2 FQNEAQ (reference sequence). This CDR3 comprises 13 residues. The DNA for the CDR3 is TGTGCCAGCAGCTTAGTCGAATACACTGAAGCTTTCTTT. It specifies CASSLVEYTEAFF.

The chain joins TRBV5-1 to TRBJ1-1, with D perhaps TRBD1 (5 bases). The CDR3 contains 14 residues. Per germline, CDR1 SGHRS and CDR2 YFSETQ. The V gene lost 0 bases and the J gene lost 4 bases, with 10 bases spanning the gap. The CDR3 is CASSLEGLSTEAFF. The CDR3 DNA reads TGCGCCAGCAGCTTGGAGGGACTTAGCACTGAAGCTTTCTTT.

The gene calls are TRBV28 and TRBJ1-6, with 7 positions matching TRBD1. This CDR3 is built from 16 residues. J was trimmed by 5 bases and V by 7 bases; bases with no gene match: 11. In germline, CDR1 is MDHEN, CDR2 SYDVKM. CDR3 sequence reads: CASKAQGQGDNSPLHF. CDR3 DNA: TGTGCCAGCAAAGCCCAGGGGCAGGGGGATAATTCACCCCTCCACTTT.

This chain links TRBV7-6 with TRBJ2-7, with a possible D match to TRBD1 (6 bases). The CDR3 extends over 15 amino acids. Germline V gene sequence: CDR1 SGHVS, CDR2 FNYEAQ. V was shortened by 3 bases and J by 2 bases, with 14 bases between the two germline ends. The CDR3 loop reads CASSFRQDGTYEQYF. The CDR3 DNA reads TGTGCCAGCAGCTTTCGACAGGATGGCACCTACGAGCAGTACTTC.

The CDR3 sequence is CASSVQETQYF. In nucleotides, the CDR3 is TGTGCCAGCAGTGTACAAGAGACCCAGTACTTC. The rearrangement links TRBV28 to TRBJ2-5; D gene unclear. The CDR3 is 11 amino acids. Germline values: CDR1 MDHEN, CDR2 SYDVKM. The V gene lost 5 bases and the J gene lost 2 bases, with 3 bases spanning the gap.